This is a list of T cell receptor beta chains from one sample in a study of blood T cell repertoires in COVID-19. The table came from immunoSEQ multiplex PCR; TCRdb's copy has only in-frame clones and leaves some out. The top ten hold about 6% of the sample, which has about 190,000 clones, around four fifths seen once. Sequences were obtained from peripheral blood. These receptors were taken from a woman in her 40s with acute or convalescent COVID-19. CDR3s leave out the opening cysteine and the closing phenylalanine or tryptophan.

j_call v_call cdr3_length cdr3_aa
TRBJ2-5 TRBV5-1 11 ASSLVGGQTQY
TRBJ2-7 TRBV2 12 ASSDGQGIYEQY
TRBJ2-7 TRBV28 12 ASRELAPTYEQY
TRBJ2-1 TRBV5-1 15 ASSEGSGTRSYNEQF
TRBJ2-5 TRBV7-2 12 ASRREGGRETQY
TRBJ1-1 TRBV18 13 ASSLGQNMNTEAF
TRBJ2-3 TRBV7-2 11 ASSSRSRDTQY
TRBJ2-1 TRBV11-2 13 ASSWRGAGYNEQF
TRBJ1-5 TRBV19 13 ASSMEVGGGEPQH
TRBJ1-5 TRBV7-9 11 ASSPDDYQPQH